A selection of T cell receptor beta chains follows, all from one sample in a study of beta chain features in type 1 diabetes. Clones were sequenced by immunoSEQ multiplex PCR, and TCRdb holds only the in-frame ones, with some missing. The table lists hundreds of thousands of clones, 11% to 15% of them singletons. The sample consisted of naive CD4+ T cells from blood. The receptors were sampled from a man aged 18 to 29 with type 1 diabetes. Both conserved end residues are part of each CDR3. Part of the rows lack a size; the others show once, few, many or a class for expanded clones.

J: TRBJ2-7; size: NA; V: TRBV11-1; CDR3: CASSRTSGSLPYEQYF
J: TRBJ1-1; size: NA; V: TRBV14; CDR3: CASSLLQAGVNTEAFF
J: TRBJ2-1; size: NA; V: TRBV7-9; CDR3: CASSLDLGGSYNEQFF
J: TRBJ2-5; size: NA; V: TRBV5-1; CDR3: CASSTGRSRETQYF
J: TRBJ2-3; size: NA; V: TRBV11-3; CDR3: CASSPGQSTDTQYF
J: TRBJ2-2; size: NA; V: TRBV14; CDR3: CASSPGPRELFF
J: TRBJ2-3; size: NA; V: TRBV2; CDR3: CASSIYGQGGTDTQYF
J: TRBJ1-2; size: few; V: TRBV5-1; CDR3: CASSPGPVKDGYTF
J: TRBJ2-1; size: few; V: TRBV30; CDR3: CAWSFASSYNEQFF
J: TRBJ2-7; size: few; V: TRBV20-1; CDR3: CSADRGYEQYF
J: TRBJ1-1; size: few; V: TRBV4-2; CDR3: CASSQVATGVTEAFF
J: TRBJ2-5; size: NA; V: TRBV28; CDR3: CASSPRGVSETQYF
J: TRBJ2-3; size: few; V: TRBV29-1; CDR3: CSVFPRHTDTQYF
J: TRBJ2-3; size: NA; V: TRBV9; CDR3: CASSLLADTQYF
J: TRBJ2-7; size: few; V: TRBV2; CDR3: CASSVRLAGDEQYF
J: TRBJ2-5; size: few; V: TRBV18; CDR3: CASSRDLQETQYF
J: TRBJ2-5; size: NA; V: TRBV6-1; CDR3: CASRHRDVGETQYF
J: TRBJ2-3; size: many; V: TRBV10-3; CDR3: CAISPGDTQYF
J: TRBJ2-2; size: NA; V: TRBV27; CDR3: CASSFRGQGAGELFF
J: TRBJ2-7; size: few; V: TRBV30; CDR3: CAWSGGAGTARAYEQYF
J: TRBJ2-3; size: few; V: TRBV6-5; CDR3: CASSFSRQADTQYF
J: TRBJ1-2; size: NA; V: TRBV14; CDR3: CASSTRGENYGYTF
J: TRBJ2-3; size: NA; V: TRBV6-5; CDR3: CASSYGGGGARDTQYF
J: TRBJ1-2; size: NA; V: TRBV6-6; CDR3: CASTGWPNYGYTF
J: TRBJ2-5; size: few; V: TRBV4-2; CDR3: CASSQGRWDGETQYF
J: TRBJ1-1; size: few; V: TRBV30; CDR3: CAWMGSGGTEAFF
J: TRBJ2-6; size: NA; V: TRBV4-1; CDR3: CASSQDRVSISGANVLTF
J: TRBJ2-1; size: once; V: TRBV4-3; CDR3: CASSQEGTSYNEQFF
J: TRBJ2-6; size: few; V: TRBV29-1; CDR3: CSVALGLSGANVLTF
J: TRBJ1-2; size: NA; V: TRBV9; CDR3: CASSSAASGYTF
J: TRBJ1-1; size: few; V: TRBV4-2; CDR3: CASSHPGPEAFF
J: TRBJ1-2; size: NA; V: TRBV7-2; CDR3: CASSLGPGGVGGYTF
J: TRBJ2-2; size: few; V: TRBV19; CDR3: CASSIHKNTGELFF
J: TRBJ2-1; size: NA; V: TRBV7-7; CDR3: CASSLEVADNEQFF
J: TRBJ2-5; size: NA; V: TRBV7-9; CDR3: CASSLASGFQETQYF
J: TRBJ1-2; size: NA; V: TRBV6-5; CDR3: CASSYSGQGIEGYTF
J: TRBJ1-3; size: few; V: TRBV5-1; CDR3: CASRAGTGAGNTIYF
J: TRBJ2-3; size: few; V: TRBV7-7; CDR3: CASSLGGVSDTQYF
J: TRBJ2-1; size: few; V: TRBV19; CDR3: CASDLSAERGFF
J: TRBJ1-4; size: few; V: TRBV4-2; CDR3: CASRDRGVNEKLFF
J: TRBJ1-1; size: NA; V: TRBV28; CDR3: CASSLGERGAFF
J: TRBJ2-3; size: few; V: TRBV5-1; CDR3: CASSSQKSTDTQYF
J: TRBJ2-2; size: NA; V: TRBV7-2; CDR3: CASSSGTGEFGELFF
J: TRBJ2-7; size: NA; V: TRBV14; CDR3: CASSPKSGFSYEQYF
J: TRBJ2-1; size: few; V: TRBV4-3; CDR3: CASSRGGASGRTEQFF
J: TRBJ2-7; size: few; V: TRBV5-4; CDR3: CASSPMEGATYEQYF
J: TRBJ2-3; size: few; V: TRBV28; CDR3: CASSETGGTDTQYF
J: TRBJ1-1; size: NA; V: TRBV6-6; CDR3: CASSYPRGMHTEAFF
J: TRBJ1-1; size: NA; V: TRBV2; CDR3: CAYQKGLSTEAFF
J: TRBJ1-2; size: NA; V: TRBV28; CDR3: CASRGQGERDGYTF
J: TRBJ1-4; size: NA; V: TRBV9; CDR3: CASSLRTGNEKLFF
J: TRBJ2-3; size: NA; V: TRBV6-1; CDR3: CATTDTQYF
J: TRBJ1-2; size: NA; V: TRBV30; CDR3: CAWRPLGNRQANYGYTF
J: NA; size: few; V: TRBV7-2; CDR3: CASSLVYEQYF
J: TRBJ1-4; size: few; V: TRBV30; CDR3: CAWSVYGGANEKLFF